This TCR beta chain is from a study of technical replicates of blood from a handful of donors. Data came from immunoSEQ multiplex PCR; TCRdb stores just in-frame clones and leaves some out. This sample has about 88,000 clones; approximately 95% occur once, and the top ten carry under 0.35%. V dropped 4 bases and J dropped 0 bases, with 13 bases sitting between them. In germline, CDR1 is SGHRS, CDR2 YFSETQ. The CDR3 is made up of 16 amino acids. V is TRBV5-1 and J is TRBJ2-2; D call uncertain. The material sequenced was T cells isolated from PBMCs. This receptor was taken from a human donor in good health. This CDR3 is CASSAIGSANTGELFF. The CDR3 DNA is TGCGCCAGCAGCGCCATCGGTTCGGCGAACACCGGGGAGCTGTTTTTT.